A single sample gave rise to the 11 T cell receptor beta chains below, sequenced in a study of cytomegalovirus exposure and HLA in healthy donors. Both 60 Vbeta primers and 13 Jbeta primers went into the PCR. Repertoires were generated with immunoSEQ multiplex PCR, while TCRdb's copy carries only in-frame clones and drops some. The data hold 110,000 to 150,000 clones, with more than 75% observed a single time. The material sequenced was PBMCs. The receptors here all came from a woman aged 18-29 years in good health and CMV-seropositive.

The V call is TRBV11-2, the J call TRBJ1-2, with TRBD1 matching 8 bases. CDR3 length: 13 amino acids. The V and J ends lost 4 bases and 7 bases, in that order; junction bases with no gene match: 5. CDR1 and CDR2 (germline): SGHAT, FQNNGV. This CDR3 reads CASSSDDRGGYTF. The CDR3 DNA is TGTGCCAGCAGCTCCGACGACAGGGGTGGCTACACCTTC. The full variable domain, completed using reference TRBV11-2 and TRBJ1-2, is EAGVAQSPRYKIIEKRQSVAFWCNPISGHATLYWYQQILGQGPKLLIQFQNNGVVDDSQLPKDRFSAERLKGVDSTLKIQPAKLEDSAVYLCASSSDDRGGYTFGSGTRLTVV.

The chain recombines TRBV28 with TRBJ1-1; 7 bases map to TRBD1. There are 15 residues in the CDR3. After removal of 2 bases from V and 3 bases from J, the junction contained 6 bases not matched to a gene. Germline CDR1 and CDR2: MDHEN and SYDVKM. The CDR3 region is CASSLKGAAHTEAFF. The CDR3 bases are TGTGCCAGCAGTTTAAAGGGGGCCGCCCACACTGAAGCTTTCTTT.

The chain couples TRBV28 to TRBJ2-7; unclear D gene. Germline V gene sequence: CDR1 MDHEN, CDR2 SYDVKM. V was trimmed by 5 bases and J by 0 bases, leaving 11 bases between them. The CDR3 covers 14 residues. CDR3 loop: CASSQVRGSYEQYF. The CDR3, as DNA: TGTGCCAGCAGTCAAGTGCGCGGCTCCTACGAGCAGTACTTC.

This chain's CDR3 is CASSLDSRWAESPLHF. CDR3 coding DNA: TGTGCCAGCAGCTTAGATTCTCGATGGGCAGAATCACCCCTCCACTTT. The chain couples TRBV11-2 to TRBJ1-6, with D hard to call. Trimming removed 0 bases from V and 10 bases from J, with 16 bases in between. Germline lookup yields CDR1 SGHAT and CDR2 FQNNGV. The CDR3 spans 16 residues.

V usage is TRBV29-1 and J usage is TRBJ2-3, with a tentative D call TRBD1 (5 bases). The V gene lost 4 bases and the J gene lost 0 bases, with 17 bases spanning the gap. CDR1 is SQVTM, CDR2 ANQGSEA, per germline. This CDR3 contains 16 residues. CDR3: CSVAGSAATSTDTQYF. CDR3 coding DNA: TGCAGCGTTGCAGGGTCGGCAGCGACTAGCACAGATACGCAGTATTTT.

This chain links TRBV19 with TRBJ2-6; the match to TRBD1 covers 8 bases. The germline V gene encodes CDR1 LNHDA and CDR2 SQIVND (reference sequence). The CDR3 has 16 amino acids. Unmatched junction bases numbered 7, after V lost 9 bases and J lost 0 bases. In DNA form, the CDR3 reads TGTGCCAGCGAGGACAGGGTAATCTCTGGGGCCAACGTCCTGACTTTC. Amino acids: CASEDRVISGANVLTF.

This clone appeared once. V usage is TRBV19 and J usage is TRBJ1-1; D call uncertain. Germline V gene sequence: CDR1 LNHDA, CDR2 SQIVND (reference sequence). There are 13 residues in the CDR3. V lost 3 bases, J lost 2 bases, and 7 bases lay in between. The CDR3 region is CASSIRTNTEAFF. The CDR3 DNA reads TGTGCCAGTAGTATTAGGACTAACACTGAAGCTTTCTTT.

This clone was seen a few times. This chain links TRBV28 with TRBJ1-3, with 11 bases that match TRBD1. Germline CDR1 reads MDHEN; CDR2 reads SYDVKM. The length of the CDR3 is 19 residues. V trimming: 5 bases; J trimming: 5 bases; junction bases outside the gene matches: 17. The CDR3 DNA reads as TGTGCCAGCAGTGCCCTCCTGGACAGGGGGCGCCTCAGCAGAAACACCATATATTTT. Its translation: CASSALLDRGRLSRNTIYF.

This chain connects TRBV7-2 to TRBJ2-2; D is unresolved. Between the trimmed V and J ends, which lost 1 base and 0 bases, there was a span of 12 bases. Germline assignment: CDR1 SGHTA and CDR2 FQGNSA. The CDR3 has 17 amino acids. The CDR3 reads CASSLGSGQPNTGELFF. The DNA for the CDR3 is TGTGCCAGCAGCTTAGGGTCTGGGCAGCCGAACACCGGGGAGCTGTTTTTT.

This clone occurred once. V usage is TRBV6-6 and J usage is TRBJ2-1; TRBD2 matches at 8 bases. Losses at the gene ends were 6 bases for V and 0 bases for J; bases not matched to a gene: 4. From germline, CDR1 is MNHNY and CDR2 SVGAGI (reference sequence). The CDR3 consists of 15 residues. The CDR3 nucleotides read TGTGCCAGCAGCGAGGGACTAGTCTCCTACAATGAGCAGTTCTTC. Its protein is CASSEGLVSYNEQFF.

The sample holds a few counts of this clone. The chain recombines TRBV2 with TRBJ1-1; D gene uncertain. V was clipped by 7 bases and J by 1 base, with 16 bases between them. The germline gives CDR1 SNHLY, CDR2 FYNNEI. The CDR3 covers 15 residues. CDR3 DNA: TGTGCCAGCAAGGTTGAGGTTTTGGAGAACACTGAAGCTTTCTTT. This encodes CASKVEVLENTEAFF.